These T cell receptor beta chains were read from a single sample in a study of T cell changes during pregnancy in multiple sclerosis. This table comes from immunoSEQ multiplex PCR, and its TCRdb copy is limited to in-frame clones, with some not included. The sample yields about 36,000 clones, more than 75% seen once. The sample in question was CD4+ T cells from peripheral blood mononuclear cells, obtained in the first trimester of pregnancy. These TCRs come from a female donor with multiple sclerosis, enrolled in a pregnancy study. Each CDR3 is given with its conserved first and last residue. D genes are given only for firm matches. The listing skips clone size in some rows; elsewhere it reads once, few, many or a size class.

d_call: -
clone_size: once
cdr3_length: 12
v_call: TRBV4-2
j_call: TRBJ2-3
cdr3_nt: TGTGCCAGCAGCCAAGCCAGGGATACGCAGTATTTT
cdr3_aa: CASSQARDTQYF

d_call: TRBD1
clone_size: -
cdr3_length: 13
v_call: TRBV6-5
j_call: TRBJ1-1
cdr3_nt: TGTGCCAGCAGTTACTTCACAGGGGCTGAAGCTTTCTTT
cdr3_aa: CASSYFTGAEAFF

d_call: TRBD1
clone_size: -
cdr3_length: 13
v_call: TRBV28
j_call: TRBJ1-6
cdr3_nt: TGTGCCAGCAGTTTGCCAGGGGGATCACCCCTCCACTTT
cdr3_aa: CASSLPGGSPLHF

d_call: -
clone_size: -
cdr3_length: 13
v_call: TRBV29-1
j_call: TRBJ2-7
cdr3_nt: TGCAGCGTTGATGCTCGGCTAGGTGGGGAGCAGTACTTC
cdr3_aa: CSVDARLGGEQYF

d_call: -
clone_size: -
cdr3_length: 12
v_call: TRBV2
j_call: TRBJ2-1
cdr3_nt: TGTGCCAGCAGTGTAGAAAGTGGTGAGCAGTTCTTC
cdr3_aa: CASSVESGEQFF

d_call: TRBD2
clone_size: -
cdr3_length: 15
v_call: TRBV27
j_call: TRBJ2-1
cdr3_nt: TGTGCCAGCACCGATTCGACTAGCGGGTTTTTTGAGCAGTTCTTC
cdr3_aa: CASTDSTSGFFEQFF

d_call: -
clone_size: -
cdr3_length: 17
v_call: TRBV5-4
j_call: TRBJ1-2
cdr3_nt: TGTGCCAGCAGCTTGGGAGCGGTGAGGGGGGGAAGCTATGGCTACACCTTC
cdr3_aa: CASSLGAVRGGSYGYTF

d_call: -
clone_size: -
cdr3_length: 14
v_call: TRBV9
j_call: TRBJ1-4
cdr3_nt: TGTGCCAGCAGCGCCGCGGCCCTTAATGAAAAACTGTTTTTT
cdr3_aa: CASSAAALNEKLFF

d_call: -
clone_size: once
cdr3_length: 13
v_call: TRBV6-1
j_call: TRBJ1-1
cdr3_nt: TGTGCCAGCAGGCTAGGACAGAACACTGAAGCTTTCTTT
cdr3_aa: CASRLGQNTEAFF

d_call: TRBD2
clone_size: -
cdr3_length: 14
v_call: TRBV28
j_call: TRBJ2-3
cdr3_nt: TGTGCCAGCACCCCGGGAGGGGGTAGAAATACGCAGTATTTT
cdr3_aa: CASTPGGGRNTQYF

d_call: -
clone_size: -
cdr3_length: 13
v_call: TRBV28
j_call: TRBJ2-2
cdr3_nt: TGTGCCAGCAGTTTAGAGTCCACCGGGGAGCTGTTTTTT
cdr3_aa: CASSLESTGELFF

d_call: -
clone_size: -
cdr3_length: 15
v_call: TRBV9
j_call: TRBJ2-2
cdr3_nt: TGTGCCAGCAGCCTCGGACCGAGGGCCACCGGGGAGCTGTTTTTT
cdr3_aa: CASSLGPRATGELFF

d_call: -
clone_size: -
cdr3_length: 11
v_call: TRBV5-3
j_call: TRBJ2-5
cdr3_nt: TGTGCCAGAAGCGGCGGGGAGACCCAGTACTTC
cdr3_aa: CARSGGETQYF

d_call: -
clone_size: -
cdr3_length: 14
v_call: TRBV25-1
j_call: TRBJ1-6
cdr3_nt: TGTGCCAGCAGGGGAGACGGGGAGAATTCACCCCTCCACTTT
cdr3_aa: CASRGDGENSPLHF

d_call: TRBD2
clone_size: -
cdr3_length: 13
v_call: TRBV7-3
j_call: TRBJ2-7
cdr3_nt: TGTGCCAGCAGCTTAGCGGGAGGTGACGAGCAGTACTTC
cdr3_aa: CASSLAGGDEQYF

d_call: -
clone_size: -
cdr3_length: 16
v_call: TRBV5-1
j_call: TRBJ1-2
cdr3_nt: TGCGCCAGCAGCTTGGGGGCAGGGCAGGGGAACTATGGCTACACCTTC
cdr3_aa: CASSLGAGQGNYGYTF

d_call: TRBD1
clone_size: -
cdr3_length: 16
v_call: TRBV7-9
j_call: TRBJ1-2
cdr3_nt: TGTGCCAGCAGCGCTATCTCGGGACAGGGGATAGGCGGCTACACCTTC
cdr3_aa: CASSAISGQGIGGYTF

d_call: -
clone_size: -
cdr3_length: 15
v_call: TRBV7-2
j_call: TRBJ1-1
cdr3_nt: TGTGCCAGCAGCTTAGATAGGGGGTATAACACTGAAGCTTTCTTT
cdr3_aa: CASSLDRGYNTEAFF

d_call: -
clone_size: -
cdr3_length: 13
v_call: TRBV19
j_call: TRBJ2-7
cdr3_nt: TGTGCCAGTAGTAATGGGGGCCGCTACGAGCAGTACTTC
cdr3_aa: CASSNGGRYEQYF

d_call: -
clone_size: -
cdr3_length: 13
v_call: TRBV30
j_call: TRBJ2-1
cdr3_nt: TGTGCCTGGACAGCGTATTCCTACAATGAGCAGTTCTTC
cdr3_aa: CAWTAYSYNEQFF

d_call: -
clone_size: -
cdr3_length: 19
v_call: TRBV28
j_call: TRBJ2-4
cdr3_nt: TGTGCCAGCAGTGTCGAAGCGTACGGCACCAATACAGCCAAAAACATTCAGTACTTC
cdr3_aa: CASSVEAYGTNTAKNIQYF

d_call: -
clone_size: -
cdr3_length: 16
v_call: TRBV18
j_call: TRBJ1-4
cdr3_nt: TGTGCCAGCTCACCACTCTGGACCGGGAGAGGGGAAAAACTGTTTTTT
cdr3_aa: CASSPLWTGRGEKLFF

d_call: -
clone_size: -
cdr3_length: 15
v_call: TRBV5-1
j_call: TRBJ1-6
cdr3_nt: TGCGCCAGCAGCTTCGGCCCTGACAGGAATTCACCCCTCCACTTT
cdr3_aa: CASSFGPDRNSPLHF

d_call: -
clone_size: once
cdr3_length: 15
v_call: TRBV6-6
j_call: TRBJ2-2
cdr3_nt: TGTGCCAGCAGTCCCCGGACAGGAGGGATCGGGGAGCTGTTTTTT
cdr3_aa: CASSPRTGGIGELFF

d_call: -
clone_size: -
cdr3_length: 11
v_call: TRBV6-5
j_call: TRBJ1-4
cdr3_nt: TGTGCCAGCAGTTCCGGGGGAAAACTGTTTTTT
cdr3_aa: CASSSGGKLFF

d_call: -
clone_size: -
cdr3_length: 11
v_call: TRBV5-1
j_call: TRBJ2-5
cdr3_nt: TGCGCCAGCAGCCTATCGGAGACCCAGTACTTC
cdr3_aa: CASSLSETQYF

d_call: TRBD2
clone_size: -
cdr3_length: 15
v_call: TRBV7-2
j_call: TRBJ2-1
cdr3_nt: TGTGCCAGCAGCACGGGACTAGCGGGGGGGAATGAGCAGTTCTTC
cdr3_aa: CASSTGLAGGNEQFF

d_call: -
clone_size: -
cdr3_length: 11
v_call: TRBV28
j_call: TRBJ2-1
cdr3_nt: TGTGCCAGTTTAGACTCAAATGAGCAGTTCTTC
cdr3_aa: CASLDSNEQFF

d_call: TRBD1
clone_size: -
cdr3_length: 14
v_call: TRBV19
j_call: TRBJ2-3
cdr3_nt: TGTGCCAGTAGTGGGACAGGGCGGACAGATACGCAGTATTTT
cdr3_aa: CASSGTGRTDTQYF

d_call: -
clone_size: -
cdr3_length: 13
v_call: TRBV5-8
j_call: TRBJ1-2
cdr3_nt: TGTGCCAGCAGCTACACAGGGTTCTATGGCTACACCTTC
cdr3_aa: CASSYTGFYGYTF

d_call: -
clone_size: -
cdr3_length: 13
v_call: TRBV7-9
j_call: TRBJ1-1
cdr3_nt: TGTGCCAGCAGCCTATGGACAGACACTGAAGCTTTCTTT
cdr3_aa: CASSLWTDTEAFF

d_call: TRBD2
clone_size: -
cdr3_length: 16
v_call: TRBV7-2
j_call: TRBJ2-1
cdr3_nt: TGTGCCAGCAGCCCCCGTTGGCGGGAGGGGTACAATGAGCAGTTCTTC
cdr3_aa: CASSPRWREGYNEQFF

d_call: TRBD1
clone_size: -
cdr3_length: 15
v_call: TRBV30
j_call: TRBJ1-4
cdr3_nt: TGTGCCTCCTTAGTTCCGGGACAGGGTGGCGAAAAACTGTTTTTT
cdr3_aa: CASLVPGQGGEKLFF

d_call: -
clone_size: -
cdr3_length: 12
v_call: TRBV30
j_call: TRBJ1-3
cdr3_nt: TGTGCCTGGAGTGGCGGGGGAAACACCATATATTTT
cdr3_aa: CAWSGGGNTIYF

d_call: -
clone_size: -
cdr3_length: 13
v_call: TRBV27
j_call: TRBJ2-5
cdr3_nt: TGTGCCAGCAGCCGGACAAGACAAGAGACCCAGTACTTC
cdr3_aa: CASSRTRQETQYF

d_call: -
clone_size: -
cdr3_length: 14
v_call: TRBV9
j_call: TRBJ1-5
cdr3_nt: TGTGCCAGCAGCCGGGGGACTTCGGGTCAGCCCCAGCATTTT
cdr3_aa: CASSRGTSGQPQHF

d_call: TRBD1
clone_size: -
cdr3_length: 17
v_call: TRBV28
j_call: TRBJ2-5
cdr3_nt: TGTGCCAGCAGCCCCCCGGCCGGGACAGGGCTTCAAGAGACCCAGTACTTC
cdr3_aa: CASSPPAGTGLQETQYF

d_call: -
clone_size: -
cdr3_length: 16
v_call: TRBV5-4
j_call: TRBJ2-1
cdr3_nt: TGTGCCAGCAGCTCCCCACCGAAGAGCTCCTACAATGAGCAGTTCTTC
cdr3_aa: CASSSPPKSSYNEQFF